There are a few counts of the clone carrying this T cell receptor beta chain. What it recognizes is unknown. The TCR cDNA carried a universal primer site and UMIs from 5'RACE template switching. From the 5' RACE reads, TCRdb called clonotypes with MiXCR, one entry per CDR3 protein. The sample contains about 550,000 distinct CDR3 sequences, about 19% of which appear only once. These data originate in a study of T cells after yellow fever vaccination. Findings of the study overall: Most primary-vaccination clones recurred post-booster (around 97% CD4, 88% CD8).

Trimming stripped 2 bases from V and 14 bases from J, with 13 bases between. CDR3 length equals 12 residues. CDR1 and CDR2 (germline): SGHTA, FQGNSA. This specimen was PBMCs, taken 15 days after the yellow fever booster vaccination. The receptor comes from a man aged 30-40 years who received the YFV17D yellow fever vaccine. The chain carries TRBV7-2 and TRBJ2-1; D perhaps matches TRBD1 (5 bases). CDR3 residues: CASSLLTERKFF. The CDR3 DNA sequence: TGTGCCAGCAGCTTATTGACAGAGAGAAAGTTCTTC.